Described below is a single T cell receptor (beta chain) sequence and its context. This clonotype showed up just a few times. Which antigen it targets is not known. No much larger clone exists at a distance of one base, and base qualities are not known. From the second PCR step on, the TCR alpha and beta chain libraries were amplified in separate reactions. Donor CMV status was determined by IFNgamma production from CD4+ T cells after overnight stimulation of fresh PBMCs with CMV viral lysate. CD4 T cells were positively selected with Miltenyi beads, followed by positive selection of CD8 T cells from the CD4-negative fraction. Cells stained for CD3, CD4, CD8, CD45RA, CD27 and a live/dead dye were sorted on a BD Aria II into four subsets by CD45RA and CD27. Blood came from a few healthy volunteers, each fractionated into CD4 and CD8 T cells and then into four differentiation subsets. Approximately 120 ml of peripheral blood was taken from each donor, and PBMC were separated by density-gradient centrifugation on Ficoll-Paque PLUS. After sorting, cells were lysed in RLT buffer, RNA was extracted using a Qiagen RNeasy kit, and the extracted RNA was stored at -80 degrees C.

Libraries were prepared through UMI-ligation and nested PCR. To cover both TRBC1 and TRBC2, the beta constant-region primer consisted of an equimolar mix of two oligonucleotides. The ligated cDNA went through four rounds of PCR with nested alpha and beta constant-region primers together with the SP2 primer. A single-stranded oligonucleotide carrying the SP2 primer and a 12-nucleotide UMI was ligated to the 3' end of the cDNA by T4 RNA ligase 1. Incubation of the ligation reaction was carried out at 16 degrees C for about 18-25 hours. PCR2 was typically performed as a SYBR Green qPCR and was stopped at a predetermined threshold so that over-amplification was prevented. Every purification after the first one was done using Agencourt AMPure XP magnetic beads. Library quantification was done by Qubit, followed by a TapeStation check on which the main peak was expected at around 650 bp. Pooled libraries were sequenced on an Illumina MiSeq with v2 2x251 paired-end kits, typically giving roughly 0.9-2.1 million reads per sample. Each sample was pooled at 4 nM, and about 5-7% PhiX was included to help cluster recognition. In the original analysis: V and J genes were assigned to Demultiplexor-processed FASTQ reads by Decombinator through tag matching, with a single base-pair mismatch being allowed. Collapsinator relied on UMIs to fix sequencing errors as well as frequency errors caused by PCR heterogeneity. CDR3Translator translated TCRs and extracted CDR3s from the conserved cysteine to the FGXG phenylalanine, flagging non-productive sequences. Gini, Shannon entropy and inverse Simpson indices were computed after subsampling the repertoires to the same number of UMI-defined TCRs. Clonotype abundance distributions were fitted to a power law by maximum likelihood within the linear range. For one naive CD8 sample, the pipeline and MIGEC produced similar UMI counts, unique TCR numbers and clonal distributions. In one analysis, naive TCRs also found in any memory subset of the same donor were removed from the naive repertoire. Repertoires were searched for around 8,000 CMV-associated CDR3 sequences compiled from VDJdb and a published dataset. Through fastp at Q25 and MiXCR, TCRdb rebuilt clones from the public reads, retaining in-frame beta chains. Identical CDR3 protein sequences are pooled into one entry, listed with their most common genes and DNA. The V and J calls and clone size come from TCRdb's table, not from the authors' own analysis. This sample lists under 150,000 distinct CDR3 sequences; approximately 21% were detected once. The ten top clones hold approximately 0.58% of the sample.

This sample is drawn from a study of naive and memory T cell subsets (dated by TCRdb to 2016 to 2017). For the study in its entirety: The study applied an open-source, UMI-based TCR alpha and beta sequencing pipeline to sorted naive and memory peripheral blood T cell subsets. IgG serology results and the functional CMV T cell responses were in complete agreement. RNA was DNase-treated and reverse transcribed with TCR constant-region primers, mostly using SuperScript III.

What the study reported, not specific to this receptor: RNA-based TCR counts may be affected by expression changes linked to T cell activation and differentiation. TCR abundance followed a power law with an exponent that was different for naive and memory subsets but consistent across the three individuals. A few larger clonotypes were found in naive repertoires, especially CD8, and these larger clonotypes were possibly memory cells re-expressing CD45RA. Each clonotype was defined as a single alpha or beta chain sequence rather than as a paired alpha/beta receptor. The repertoire findings for the naive and memory subsets could not be validated against a ground truth, as none was available. After error correction, only a single occurrence was seen for over 85% of naive TCR sequences, so much steeper abundance distributions were produced than in memory subsets. In both CD4 and CD8 cells, going from naive through CM, EM and EMRA, the Gini index went up while Shannon and inverse Simpson diversity went down.

The CDR3 runs 14 residues from the cysteine to the phenylalanine. The read is trimmed to its CDR3 DNA, 42 bases read in frame from base 1. Trimming takes 3 bases from V and 5 bases from J, and the germline ends sit 11 bases apart. Sequences LNHDA (CDR1) and SQIVND (CDR2) are obtained from the germline V gene (reference sequence). Input material: naive CD8+ T cells from blood. This specimen's cell subset or site label, per the study, means: naive T cells, CD45RA high CD27+. This receptor was identified in a human donor in good health. Here the chain combines TRBV19 and TRBJ2-1; there is no confident call for the D gene. The CDR3 is CASSIRSPNNEQFF. The bases are TGTGCCAGTAGTATTAGGTCCCCCAACAATGAGCAGTTCTTC.